This T cell receptor beta chain originates from a study of T cell repertoires in cytomegalovirus infection. Findings and caveats of the study: HLA-C-restricted CMV-specific TCR beta clonotypes were dominant in the ex vivo response.

Regarding this clonotype: Its target is not known.

Germline assignment: CDR1 MGHRA and CDR2 YSYEKL. The CDR3 contains 15 residues. With 0 bases removed from V and 6 bases from J, the gap between germline ends came to 14 bases. TCRdb used MiXCR to reprocess the reads, holding one entry per CDR3 protein. The sample includes approximately 990,000 distinct CDR3 sequences, roughly 30% of them seen just once. The chain couples TRBV4-1 to TRBJ1-1; D not certain. The sample consisted of cultured CD8+ T cells from PBMCs, taken from culture after CMV antigen stimulation. This TCR was sampled from a human donor in good health (CMV status not recorded). Some clones in this sample may be carry-over from other donors' samples. The CDR3 region is CASSQESSSLAEAFF. The CDR3 bases are TGCGCCAGCAGCCAAGAGAGCTCGAGTCTGGCTGAAGCTTTCTTT.